A single TCR beta chain is shown here with its context. The record originates from a study of PD-L1 blockade in urothelial cancer. The overall study: Enrolled patients had been treated previously with 0 to 3 chemotherapy regimens.

The time point denotes: peripheral blood 6 weeks after treatment start. This CDR3 contains 13 residues. The germline V and J ends were trimmed by 4 bases and 7 bases, with 11 bases remaining between them. Germline V lookup: CDR1 SQVTM, CDR2 ANQGSEA. Generated by immunoSEQ multiplex PCR, the TCRdb table keeps only in-frame clones and is missing some. Among tens of thousands of clones listed, 80% to 90% were seen once. The source material was PBMCs, sampled around atezolizumab (anti-PD-L1) treatment. The chain links TRBV29-1 to TRBJ1-6; D not resolved. The receptor's source is a man between 65 and 80 years old with urothelial cancer. CDR3 sequence: CSVAFGGNSPLHF. CDR3 DNA: TGCAGCGTTGCCTTTGGCGGAAATTCACCCCTCCACTTT.